The following is a TCR beta chain sequence with its context. Its antigen is as yet unknown. These data belong to a study of T and B cells in COVID-19 patients. The germline V gene has CDR1 MNHNS and CDR2 SASEGT. V was pared by 8 bases and J by 3 bases, with 11 bases of the junction left unmatched. The CDR3 has 15 residues. Each TRB amplification used about 250-550 ng of genomic DNA from blood. TRB rearrangements were amplified by multiplex PCR with BIOMED2 TRB-A/B primers. Via MiXCR, TCRdb re-called the multiplex PCR reads, giving one row per CDR3 protein. The sample holds roughly 4,700 distinct CDR3 sequences, approximately 33% seen once. Study findings and constraints: Highly clonal in active COVID-19, TRB repertoires exceeded healthy-donor diversity and richness at recovery. Blood from mildly ill patients while symptomatic, and early samples from severe cases, were scarce. In COVID-19 patients, T cell receptor beta variable and joining gene use was reportedly strongly skewed.

This sequence originates from a human donor who had recovered from COVID-19. This chain connects TRBV6-1 to TRBJ2-7, with TRBD1 matching 9 bases. The sample consisted of blood. The CDR3 loop reads CASYRGTGSLYEQYF. The CDR3, as DNA: TGTGCCAGCTACCGCGGGACAGGGTCCCTCTACGAGCAGTACTTC.